What follows are 22 T cell receptor beta chains derived from one specimen sequenced in a study of type 1 regulatory T cells. A single record per CDR3 protein comes from TCRdb applying MiXCR to the reads. The sample holds about 62,000 distinct CDR3 sequences, 60% to 80% seen once. No cognate antigen is known for these TCRs. Input material: cultured non-Tr1 T cells, either the whole culture or a sorted T cell fraction (not recorded which). These receptor sequences come from a human donor in good health.

This rearrangement joins TRBV20-1 to TRBJ2-5, with D perhaps assigned TRBD1 or TRBD2 (5 bases each). Germline V gene lookup returns CDR1 DFQATT and CDR2 SNEGSKA (reference sequence). The V end was cut by 6 bases, the J end by 5 bases, with 19 bases between. This CDR3 is 14 amino acids long. CDR3 sequence (DNA): TGCAGTGCAACTCCGGGGCAGGTGGCGGAGACCCAGTACTTC. It translates to CSATPGQVAETQYF.

The rearrangement links TRBV11-2 to TRBJ2-2; D uncertain. Trimming removed 5 bases from V and 0 bases from J, with 13 bases in between. This CDR3 spans 16 amino acids. The germline gives CDR1 SGHAT, CDR2 FQNNGV. CDR3 sequence reads: CASSSYGIANTGELFF. CDR3 bases: TGTGCCAGCAGCAGTTACGGAATCGCGAACACCGGGGAGCTGTTTTTT.

V is TRBV20-1 and J is TRBJ2-3, with 10 bases lining up with TRBD2. CDR1 DFQATT and CDR2 SNEGSKA come from the germline V gene (reference sequence). Trimming removed 1 base from V and 4 bases from J; junction bases left unmatched: 14. This CDR3 region has 18 residues. CDR3 nucleotides: TGCAGTGCTAGAGCGAGTAAGCGGGAGGGCCCAGGGGCAGATACGCAGTATTTT. Protein sequence: CSARASKREGPGADTQYF.

V is TRBV7-7 and J is TRBJ2-5; 12 bases are a match to TRBD2. With 4 bases clipped from V and 5 bases from J, the junction kept 5 bases outside the gene matches. This CDR3 has 15 amino acids. Germline V gives CDR1 SSHAT, CDR2 FNYEAQ (reference sequence). The CDR3 sequence is CASSSGLAGGETQYF. Written as DNA, the CDR3 is TGTGCCAGCAGCTCCGGCCTAGCGGGAGGGGAGACCCAGTACTTC.

This chain uses TRBV24-1 with TRBJ1-5; TRBD1 might be the D (6 bases). There are 15 residues in the CDR3. Germline loops: CDR1 KGHDR, CDR2 SFDVKD. V gave up 2 bases and J gave up 4 bases, with 11 bases separating them. The CDR3 DNA sequence: TGTGCCACCAGTGATTCCGGGACACCTAATCAGCCCCAGCATTTT. Protein: CATSDSGTPNQPQHF.

The genes are TRBV27 and TRBJ1-6; a possible D gene is TRBD1 (5 bases). The CDR3 consists of 13 residues. Per germline, CDR1 MNHEY and CDR2 SMNVEV (reference sequence). Trimming took 5 bases from V and 7 from J, leaving 9 bases between them. CDR3 loop: CASSIAGNSPLHF. Here the CDR3 DNA reads TGTGCCAGCAGTATTGCAGGGAATTCACCCCTCCACTTT.

The table lists this clonotype with a count of one. The CDR3 bases are TGCGCCAGCAGCCAGACAGGGTCGGGGAACACTGAAGCTTTCTTT. This sequence encodes CASSQTGSGNTEAFF. The chain recombines TRBV5-1 with TRBJ1-1; 7 bases align to TRBD1. This CDR3 is 15 amino acids long. In germline, CDR1 is SGHRS, CDR2 YFSETQ. V gave up 4 bases and J gave up 1 base; unmatched junction bases: 7.

The V call is TRBV5-1, the J call TRBJ2-2, with 15 nucleotides matching TRBD2. Germline V lookup: CDR1 SGHRS, CDR2 YFSETQ. The CDR3 is 16 residues long. Germline trimming cut 4 bases from V and 4 bases from J; bases unmatched to any gene: 2. DNA for the CDR3: TGCGCCAGCAGCACGGGACTAGCGGGAGGCACCGGGGAGCTGTTTTTT. This encodes CASSTGLAGGTGELFF.

This chain uses TRBV19 with TRBJ2-2, with D perhaps TRBD1 (6 bases). The V end was cut by 4 bases, the J end by 8 bases, with 14 bases between. Germline CDR1 is LNHDA and CDR2 is SQIVND (reference sequence). CDR3 length equals 14 residues. The CDR3 loop reads CASSTQGPRGELFF. The CDR3 DNA reads as TGTGCCAGTAGTACACAGGGTCCCAGGGGGGAGCTGTTTTTT. Combining the CDR3 with reference TRBV19 and TRBJ2-2 gives the whole variable domain DGGITQSPKYLFRKEGQNVTLSCEQNLNHDAMYWYRQDPGQGLRLIYYSQIVNDFQKGDIAEGYSVSREKKESFPLTVTSAQKNPTAFYLCASSTQGPRGELFFGEGSRLTVL.

The gene calls are TRBV2 and TRBJ2-3; no clear D. V was trimmed by 7 bases and J by 2 bases, leaving 13 bases between them. This CDR3 is built from 14 residues. Germline CDR1 reads SNHLY; CDR2 reads FYNNEI. CDR3 loop: CASNGRVTTDTQYF. In nucleotides, the CDR3 is TGTGCCAGCAATGGGCGAGTGACCACAGATACGCAGTATTTT.

This clonotype occurred a few times. The CDR3 loop is CASSITGKGYGYTF. DNA for the CDR3: TGTGCCAGTAGTATAACCGGGAAGGGCTATGGCTACACCTTC. J is TRBJ1-2 and V is TRBV19; D unresolved. The CDR3 totals 14 residues. The V gene lost 2 bases and the J gene lost 4 bases, with 11 bases spanning the gap. CDR1 and CDR2 (germline): LNHDA, SQIVND (reference sequence).

The chain employs TRBV20-1 and TRBJ2-7; D is tentatively TRBD1 or TRBD2 (5 bases each). Trimming shortened V by 0 bases and J by 2 bases, and 14 bases separated the two germline ends. The CDR3 runs 15 residues. Germline V gives CDR1 DFQATT, CDR2 SNEGSKA (reference sequence). CDR3 amino acids: CSARDIRGGTYEQYF. The CDR3, as DNA: TGCAGTGCTAGAGATATTCGGGGCGGAACCTACGAGCAGTACTTC.

CDR3: CAIRAYGTGLTDTQYF. CDR3 in DNA: TGTGCCATCAGAGCCTATGGGACAGGGCTTACAGATACGCAGTATTTT. The chain joins TRBV10-3 to TRBJ2-3; 9 nucleotides match TRBD1. V shed 6 bases, J shed 3 bases, and the junction held 10 bases outside the gene matches. The germline CDR1 and CDR2 sequences are ENHRY and SYGVKD. The CDR3 is 16 amino acids.

V is TRBV9 and J is TRBJ2-2; 11 nucleotides line up with TRBD2. Germline assignment: CDR1 SGDLS and CDR2 YYNGEE. Trimming at V came to 4 bases and at J to 4 bases, leaving 9 bases not matched to a gene. This CDR3 is built from 17 residues. The CDR3 spells CASSLVSGRASTGELFF. CDR3 DNA sequence: TGTGCCAGCAGCCTGGTTAGCGGGAGGGCCTCCACCGGGGAGCTGTTTTTT.

On this clonotype itself: It may be a read error: a sequence one base away is much more abundant. The chain is built from TRBV5-1 and TRBJ1-2; no clear D gene. Germline V gives CDR1 SGHRS, CDR2 YFSETQ. The CDR3 contains 12 residues. V was pared by 0 bases and J by 7 bases, with 7 bases between. DNA for the CDR3: TGCGCCAGCAGCTTGGACTGGAGTGGCTACACCTTC. It translates to CASSLDWSGYTF.

This clonotype was picked up a small number of times. The gene calls are TRBV27 and TRBJ2-7, with a weak D call TRBD2 (7 bases). CDR1 is MNHEY and CDR2 is SMNVEV in the germline V gene (reference sequence). V lost 8 bases and J lost 2, with 25 bases in between. The CDR3 runs 17 residues. The CDR3 coding sequence is TGTGCCAGCCCGCATGCCGAGGGGGGGATGACTACCTACGAGCAGTACTTC. Translation gives CASPHAEGGMTTYEQYF.

This clonotype came up a few times. The chain is built from TRBV24-1 and TRBJ1-2; possibly TRBD1 for D (5 bases). V lost 5 bases, J lost 3 bases, and 9 bases lay in between. The germline CDR1 and CDR2 sequences are KGHDR and SFDVKD. CDR3 size: 13 residues. The CDR3 loop reads CATSGGSDYGYTF. The CDR3 DNA sequence: TGTGCCACCAGTGGGGGGTCAGACTATGGCTACACCTTC.

This chain links TRBV29-1 with TRBJ2-1, with 8 bases aligning to TRBD1. V lost 8 bases and J lost 0; bases outside the gene matches: 6. The CDR3 is made up of 14 amino acids. CDR1 is SQVTM, CDR2 ANQGSEA, per germline. The CDR3 region is CSPATGGSYNEQFF. DNA for the CDR3: TGCAGCCCCGCCACAGGGGGCTCCTACAATGAGCAGTTCTTC.

The chain carries TRBV29-1 and TRBJ2-1; D not certain. V gave up 6 bases and J gave up 3 bases, with 12 bases separating them. Germline lookup yields CDR1 SQVTM and CDR2 ANQGSEA. The CDR3 loop spans 13 amino acids. DNA of the CDR3: TGCAGCGTAGGGTCTAACATCTACAATGAGCAGTTCTTC. It specifies CSVGSNIYNEQFF.

As DNA, the CDR3 is TGTGCCAGCAGCTTGGCTGGGGCCAACGTCCTGACTTTC. As protein: CASSLAGANVLTF. The rearrangement uses TRBV5-5 and TRBJ2-6; D remains ambiguous. Deletions cut 0 bases from V and 2 bases from J, with 0 bases between. Germline V gives CDR1 SGHKS, CDR2 YYEKEE (reference sequence). This CDR3 spans 13 amino acids. Using reference TRBV5-5 and TRBJ2-6 for the parts outside the CDR3, the full variable domain is DAGVTQSPTHLIKTRGQQVTLRCSPISGHKSVSWYQQVLGQGPQFIFQYYEKEERGRGNFPDRFSARQFPNYSSELNVNALLLGDSALYLCASSLAGANVLTFGAGSRLTVL.

This sequence joins TRBV20-1 and TRBJ2-1, with TRBD1 identical over 9 bases. The J segment lost 6 bases and the V segment lost 6 bases, leaving 12 bases of the junction unmatched. CDR1 is DFQATT, CDR2 SNEGSKA, per germline (reference sequence). This CDR3 has 15 residues. The CDR3 DNA reads as TGCAGTGCGACTCTAGGGACAGGGTTTATCAATGAGCAGTTCTTC. Residues: CSATLGTGFINEQFF.

The chain joins TRBV5-6 to TRBJ2-1; the D gene is possibly TRBD2 (6 bases). The CDR3 has 15 residues. CDR1 and CDR2 (germline): SGHDT, YYEEEE. V lost 3 bases to trimming and J lost 6 bases, with 16 bases between them. CDR3: CASSSTGDQINEQFF. The CDR3 nucleotides are TGTGCCAGCAGCTCAACGGGGGACCAAATCAATGAGCAGTTCTTC.